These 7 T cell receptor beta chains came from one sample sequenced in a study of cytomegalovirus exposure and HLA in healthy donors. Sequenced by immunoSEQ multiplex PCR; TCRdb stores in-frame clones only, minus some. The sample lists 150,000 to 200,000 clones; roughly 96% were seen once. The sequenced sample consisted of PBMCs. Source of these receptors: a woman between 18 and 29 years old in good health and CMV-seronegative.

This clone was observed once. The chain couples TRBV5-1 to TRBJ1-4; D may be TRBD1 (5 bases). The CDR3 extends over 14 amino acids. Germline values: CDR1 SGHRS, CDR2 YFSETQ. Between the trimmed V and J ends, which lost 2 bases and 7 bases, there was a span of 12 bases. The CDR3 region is CASSLAGLAEKLFF. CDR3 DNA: TGCGCCAGCAGCTTAGCAGGGTTAGCTGAAAAACTGTTTTTT.

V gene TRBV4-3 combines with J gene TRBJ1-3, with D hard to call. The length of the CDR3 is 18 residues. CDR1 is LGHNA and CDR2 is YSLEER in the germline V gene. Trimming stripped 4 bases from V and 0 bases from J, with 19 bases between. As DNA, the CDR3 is TGCGCCAGCAGCCCCAGGCCCCCACCGTCCACCTCTGGAAACACCATATATTTT. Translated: CASSPRPPPSTSGNTIYF.

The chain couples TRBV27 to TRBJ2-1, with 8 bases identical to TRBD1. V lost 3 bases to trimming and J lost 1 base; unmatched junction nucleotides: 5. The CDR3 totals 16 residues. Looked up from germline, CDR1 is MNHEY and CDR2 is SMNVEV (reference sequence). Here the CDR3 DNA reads TGTGCCAGCAGTTTCTCGGACAGGGCATCCTACAATGAGCAGTTCTTC. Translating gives CASSFSDRASYNEQFF.

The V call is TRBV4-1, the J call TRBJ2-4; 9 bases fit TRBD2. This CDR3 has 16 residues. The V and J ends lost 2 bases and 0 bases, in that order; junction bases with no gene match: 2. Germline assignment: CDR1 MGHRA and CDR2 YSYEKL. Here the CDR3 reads CASSQLAGLAKNIQYF. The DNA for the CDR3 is TGCGCCAGCAGCCAACTAGCGGGGCTAGCCAAAAACATTCAGTACTTC.

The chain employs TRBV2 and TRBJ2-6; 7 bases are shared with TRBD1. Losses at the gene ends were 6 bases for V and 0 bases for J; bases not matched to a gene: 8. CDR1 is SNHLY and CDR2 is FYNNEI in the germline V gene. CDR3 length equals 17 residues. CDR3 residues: CASSIRTGFSGANVLTF. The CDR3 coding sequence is TGTGCCAGCAGCATCCGGACAGGCTTCTCTGGGGCCAACGTCCTGACTTTC.

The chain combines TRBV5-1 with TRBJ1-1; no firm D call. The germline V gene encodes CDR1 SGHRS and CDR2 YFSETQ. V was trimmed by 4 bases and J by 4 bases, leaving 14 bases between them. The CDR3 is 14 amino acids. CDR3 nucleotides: TGCGCCAGCAGCACGTCGGCGGATATCACTGAAGCTTTCTTT. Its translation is CASSTSADITEAFF. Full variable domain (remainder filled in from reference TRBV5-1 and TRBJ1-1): KAGVTQTPRYLIKTRGQQVTLSCSPISGHRSVSWYQQTPGQGLQFLFEYFSETQRNKGNFPGRFSGRQFSNSRSEMNVSTLELGDSALYLCASSTSADITEAFFGQGTRLTVV.

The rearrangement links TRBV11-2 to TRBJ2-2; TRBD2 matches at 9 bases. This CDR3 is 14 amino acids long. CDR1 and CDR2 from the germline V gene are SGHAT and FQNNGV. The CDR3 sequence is CATVAGGPGGELFF. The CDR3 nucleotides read TGTGCTACTGTGGCGGGGGGGCCGGGCGGGGAGCTGTTTTTT.